Each of the 10 T cell receptor beta chains below was sequenced from the same sample in a study of T cells after yellow fever vaccination. TCRdb re-derived calls from the 5' RACE reads in MiXCR, one entry per CDR3 protein. The sample consists of about 340,000 distinct CDR3 sequences, 3% to 4.5% of them appearing once. The sample here was PBMCs, taken 5 days after the yellow fever booster vaccination. Receptors were obtained from a man aged 18 to 35 who received the YFV17D yellow fever vaccine.

This clonotype was seen at least ten times. V usage is TRBV11-2 and J usage is TRBJ1-1; D is ambiguous. The CDR3 runs 13 residues. Germline V lookup: CDR1 SGHAT, CDR2 FQNNGV. V lost 3 bases to trimming and J lost 4 bases, with 9 bases between them. CDR3 loop: CASSFVGFTEAFF. CDR3 DNA sequence: TGTGCCAGCAGCTTTGTCGGTTTCACTGAAGCTTTCTTT. Full variable domain (remainder filled in from reference TRBV11-2 and TRBJ1-1): EAGVAQSPRYKIIEKRQSVAFWCNPISGHATLYWYQQILGQGPKLLIQFQNNGVVDDSQLPKDRFSAERLKGVDSTLKIQPAKLEDSAVYLCASSFVGFTEAFFGQGTRLTVV.

This clonotype was seen repeatedly, ten times or more. The chain uses TRBV2 and TRBJ2-3; D not certain. The CDR3 totals 13 residues. CDR1 is SNHLY and CDR2 is FYNNEI in the germline V gene. V was shortened by 2 bases and J by 6 bases, with 9 bases between the two germline ends. The DNA for the CDR3 is TGTGCCAGCAGTGAACCCTTCACGGATACGCAGTATTTT. Translation gives CASSEPFTDTQYF.

This clonotype showed up many times. This rearrangement joins TRBV7-8 to TRBJ1-2; 7 bases fit TRBD1. The germline V gene has CDR1 SGHVS and CDR2 FQNEAQ. J gave up 4 bases and V 1 base, and 6 bases lay outside the gene matches. The CDR3 has 15 residues. The DNA of the CDR3 is TGTGCCAGCAGCTTAGAAAGGGGGCCGGGCTATGGCTACACCTTC. Protein: CASSLERGPGYGYTF.

The chain uses TRBV5-4 and TRBJ2-3; 7 nucleotides agree with TRBD2. The V gene end was trimmed by 1 base and the J gene end by 5 bases; junction bases not matched to a gene: 10. This CDR3 is built from 16 residues. Looked up from germline, CDR1 is SGHNT and CDR2 is YYREEE (reference sequence). CDR3 sequence reads: CASSLYQAGRGDTQYF. The CDR3 DNA reads as TGTGCCAGCAGCTTGTATCAAGCGGGGCGGGGAGATACGCAGTATTTT.

This clonotype was counted many times. The J gene is TRBJ2-1, the V gene TRBV20-1; D gene ambiguous. The CDR3 extends over 13 amino acids. Trimming shortened V by 0 bases and J by 10 bases, and 13 bases separated the two germline ends. Germline V gene lookup returns CDR1 DFQATT and CDR2 SNEGSKA (reference sequence). The CDR3, as DNA: TGCAGTGCTAGAGATAGGTCAGAAGTAGAGCAGTTCTTC. Its protein is CSARDRSEVEQFF.

The V call is TRBV19, the J call TRBJ2-7; TRBD1 aligns across 8 bases. Germline trimming cut 5 bases from V and 2 bases from J; bases unmatched to any gene: 8. Germline CDR1 is LNHDA and CDR2 is SQIVND (reference sequence). CDR3 length: 15 amino acids. CDR3 residues: CASSPRDRSAYEQYF. CDR3 DNA sequence: TGTGCCAGTAGTCCTCGGGACAGGTCCGCCTACGAGCAGTACTTC.

This clonotype was counted at least ten times. The genes are TRBV12-3 or TRBV12-4 and TRBJ1-2; no firm D call. With 5 bases removed from V and 2 bases from J, the gap between germline ends came to 9 bases. The CDR3 loop spans 13 amino acids. This CDR3 reads CASSQVSNYGYTF. DNA of the CDR3: TGTGCCAGCAGTCAGGTCTCGAACTATGGCTACACCTTC.

CDR3: CASSLAAVNNEQFF. As DNA, the CDR3 is TGTGCCAGCAGCTTAGCTGCGGTAAACAATGAGCAGTTCTTC. The V call is TRBV7-2, the J call TRBJ2-1; the D is unclear. There are 14 residues in the CDR3. Germline V gene sequence: CDR1 SGHTA, CDR2 FQGNSA. Deletions cut 0 bases from V and 5 bases from J, with 8 bases between.

The genes are TRBV5-1 and TRBJ2-5, with 9 nucleotides matching TRBD2. V lost 3 bases to trimming and J lost 5 bases; unmatched junction nucleotides: 8. The CDR3 is 15 residues long. Germline V gene lookup returns CDR1 SGHRS and CDR2 YFSETQ. The CDR3 sequence: CASSSWRGGRETQYF. CDR3 DNA sequence: TGCGCCAGCAGCTCTTGGCGGGGGGGCCGGGAGACCCAGTACTTC.

This clonotype was detected only a few times. The CDR3 sequence: CASSLIAGRTGELFF. CDR3 DNA: TGTGCCAGCAGCCTCATAGCGGGGAGGACCGGGGAGCTGTTTTTT. V and J are TRBV5-6 and TRBJ2-2; 8 positions agree with TRBD2. V gave up 4 bases and J gave up 5 bases; unmatched junction bases: 7. Germline V gene sequence: CDR1 SGHDT, CDR2 YYEEEE. This CDR3 spans 15 amino acids.